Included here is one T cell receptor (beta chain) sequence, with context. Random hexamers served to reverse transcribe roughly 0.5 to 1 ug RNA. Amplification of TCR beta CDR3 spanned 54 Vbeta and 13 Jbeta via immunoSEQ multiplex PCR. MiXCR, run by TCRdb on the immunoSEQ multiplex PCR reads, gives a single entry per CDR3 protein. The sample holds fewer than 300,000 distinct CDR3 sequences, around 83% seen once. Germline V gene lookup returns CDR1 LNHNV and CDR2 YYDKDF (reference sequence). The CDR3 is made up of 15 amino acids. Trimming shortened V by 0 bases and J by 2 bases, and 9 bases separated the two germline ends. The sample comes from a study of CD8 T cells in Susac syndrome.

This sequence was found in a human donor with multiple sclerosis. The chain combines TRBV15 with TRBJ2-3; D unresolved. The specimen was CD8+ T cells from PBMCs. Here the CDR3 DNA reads TGTGCCACCAGCAGAGATAGGAGCTACACAGATACGCAGTATTTT. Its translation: CATSRDRSYTDTQYF.